This is a list of T cell receptor beta chains from one sample in a study of shared clonotypes between healthy human individuals. The repertoire was sequenced with immunoSEQ multiplex PCR; TCRdb's copy has only in-frame clones and lacks some. In the table there are around 700,000 clones, roughly 94% of which are singletons. Material: naive CD8+ T cells sorted from blood. These receptors were taken from a man in his thirties or forties in good health. Both conserved end residues are part of each CDR3. D genes are given only for firm matches. Clone size is stated in some rows and not others, as once, few, many or a class when expanded.

CDR3 protein: CASSFIAASSYGHREQFF; CDR3 DNA: TGTGCCAGCAGCTTTATCGCGGCCTCCAGCTACGGTCATCGAGAGCAGTTCTTC; D gene: .; V gene: TRBV7-3; CDR3 length: 18; J gene: TRBJ2-1; clone size: .
CDR3 protein: CASSVSGSSYEQYF; CDR3 DNA: TGTGCCAGCAGTGTAAGCGGGAGCTCCTACGAGCAGTACTTC; D gene: TRBD2; V gene: TRBV6-1; CDR3 length: 14; J gene: TRBJ2-7; clone size: .
CDR3 protein: CASSSTGLRSSYNEQFF; CDR3 DNA: TGTGCCAGCAGCTCCACTGGGCTGAGGAGCTCCTACAATGAGCAGTTCTTC; D gene: .; V gene: TRBV7-9; CDR3 length: 17; J gene: TRBJ2-1; clone size: .
CDR3 protein: CASSTRWSYEQYF; CDR3 DNA: TGTGCCAGCAGTACTCGGTGGAGCTACGAGCAGTACTTC; D gene: .; V gene: TRBV2; CDR3 length: 13; J gene: TRBJ2-7; clone size: .
CDR3 protein: CASSQTYETDTQYF; CDR3 DNA: TGTGCCAGCAGTCAAACTTATGAAACAGATACGCAGTATTTT; D gene: .; V gene: TRBV27; CDR3 length: 14; J gene: TRBJ2-3; clone size: .
CDR3 protein: CASSDYDLAGSNTGELFF; CDR3 DNA: TGCGCCAGCAGTGATTACGATCTAGCGGGAAGTAATACCGGGGAGCTGTTTTTT; D gene: TRBD2; V gene: TRBV10-1; CDR3 length: 18; J gene: TRBJ2-2; clone size: .
CDR3 protein: CASSQHGGYSYEQYF; CDR3 DNA: TGTGCCAGCAGCCAACACGGTGGTTACTCCTACGAGCAGTACTTC; D gene: .; V gene: TRBV11-2; CDR3 length: 15; J gene: TRBJ2-7; clone size: .
CDR3 protein: CASSQDLHRRYYEQYF; CDR3 DNA: TGCGCCAGCAGCCAAGATTTACATAGGCGATATTACGAGCAGTACTTC; D gene: .; V gene: TRBV4-3; CDR3 length: 16; J gene: TRBJ2-7; clone size: .
CDR3 protein: CASSVPRGGKLYEQYF; CDR3 DNA: TGTGCCAGCAGCGTACCCCGGGGGGGGAAACTCTACGAGCAGTACTTC; D gene: TRBD2; V gene: TRBV9; CDR3 length: 16; J gene: TRBJ2-7; clone size: .
CDR3 protein: CASSFLSEGYEQYF; CDR3 DNA: TGTGCCAGCAGTTTTCTGAGTGAGGGCTACGAGCAGTACTTC; D gene: .; V gene: TRBV28; CDR3 length: 14; J gene: TRBJ2-7; clone size: few
CDR3 protein: CASGGLADSYEQYF; CDR3 DNA: TGTGCCAGCGGGGGACTAGCGGACTCCTACGAGCAGTACTTC; D gene: TRBD2; V gene: TRBV5-6; CDR3 length: 14; J gene: TRBJ2-7; clone size: .
CDR3 protein: CASSLMGEPTYNEQFF; CDR3 DNA: TGTGCCAGCAGTTTAATGGGGGAGCCGACCTACAATGAGCAGTTCTTC; D gene: .; V gene: TRBV27; CDR3 length: 16; J gene: TRBJ2-1; clone size: .
CDR3 protein: CASSQGPAGEQYF; CDR3 DNA: TGCGCCAGCAGCCAAGGCCCGGCGGGGGAGCAGTACTTC; D gene: .; V gene: TRBV4-1; CDR3 length: 13; J gene: TRBJ2-7; clone size: .
CDR3 protein: CASSPGGDEQFF; CDR3 DNA: TGTGCCAGCAGTCCAGGGGGCGATGAGCAGTTCTTC; D gene: TRBD1; V gene: TRBV6-5; CDR3 length: 12; J gene: TRBJ2-1; clone size: once
CDR3 protein: CAWSVSAGSPYEQYF; CDR3 DNA: TGTGCCTGGAGTGTATCAGCAGGATCTCCATACGAGCAGTACTTC; D gene: .; V gene: TRBV30; CDR3 length: 15; J gene: TRBJ2-7; clone size: .
CDR3 protein: CASSSKAGGFYEQYF; CDR3 DNA: TGTGCCAGCAGCTCTAAAGCGGGAGGATTCTACGAGCAGTACTTC; D gene: TRBD2; V gene: TRBV5-4; CDR3 length: 15; J gene: TRBJ2-7; clone size: .
CDR3 protein: CAISDNRDRGPYGYTF; CDR3 DNA: TGTGCCATCAGTGATAATAGGGACAGGGGGCCTTATGGCTACACCTTC; D gene: TRBD1; V gene: TRBV10-3; CDR3 length: 16; J gene: TRBJ1-2; clone size: .
CDR3 protein: CASSSLLLTSGSHRGEEQYF; CDR3 DNA: TGTGCCAGCAGCTCCTTGCTCCTGACTAGCGGGAGCCACCGGGGCGAGGAGCAGTACTTC; D gene: TRBD2; V gene: TRBV5-4; CDR3 length: 20; J gene: TRBJ2-7; clone size: .
CDR3 protein: CASSPGTAVTFDEQFF; CDR3 DNA: TGTGCCAGCAGCCCGGGGACTGCTGTTACCTTCGATGAGCAGTTCTTC; D gene: .; V gene: TRBV14; CDR3 length: 16; J gene: TRBJ2-1; clone size: .
CDR3 protein: CASSPRPVVLNEKLFF; CDR3 DNA: TGTGCCAGCAGCCCCCGGCCTGTTGTGCTGAATGAAAAACTGTTTTTT; D gene: .; V gene: TRBV13; CDR3 length: 16; J gene: TRBJ1-4; clone size: .
CDR3 protein: CASRGQYNEQFF; CDR3 DNA: TGTGCCAGCAGGGGGCAATACAATGAGCAGTTCTTC; D gene: .; V gene: TRBV2; CDR3 length: 12; J gene: TRBJ2-1; clone size: .
CDR3 protein: CASGWGIRGPSSPYNEQFF; CDR3 DNA: TGTGCCAGCGGATGGGGAATCCGGGGGCCCAGTTCCCCATACAATGAGCAGTTCTTC; D gene: .; V gene: TRBV7-9; CDR3 length: 19; J gene: TRBJ2-1; clone size: .
CDR3 protein: CASSPLAGDDEQYF; CDR3 DNA: TGCGCCAGCAGCCCCCTGGCGGGAGACGACGAGCAGTACTTC; D gene: TRBD2; V gene: TRBV5-1; CDR3 length: 14; J gene: TRBJ2-7; clone size: .
CDR3 protein: CASSSGTLVGGYTF; CDR3 DNA: TGTGCCAGCAGTTCTGGGACCCTCGTTGGGGGCTACACCTTC; D gene: .; V gene: TRBV6-6; CDR3 length: 14; J gene: TRBJ1-2; clone size: .
CDR3 protein: CASSLGSSDVAETQYF; CDR3 DNA: TGTGCCAGCAGCTTGGGTTCTAGCGACGTTGCCGAGACCCAGTACTTC; D gene: .; V gene: TRBV7-2; CDR3 length: 16; J gene: TRBJ2-5; clone size: .
CDR3 protein: CASSPHLGEQFF; CDR3 DNA: TGTGCCAGCAGCCCCCATTTGGGTGAGCAGTTCTTC; D gene: .; V gene: TRBV13; CDR3 length: 12; J gene: TRBJ2-1; clone size: .
CDR3 protein: CASEAISGTGELFF; CDR3 DNA: TGTGCCAGCGAGGCAATTAGCGGGACCGGGGAGCTGTTTTTT; D gene: TRBD2; V gene: TRBV9; CDR3 length: 14; J gene: TRBJ2-2; clone size: .
CDR3 protein: CASSLGLAAYNEQFF; CDR3 DNA: TGTGCCAGCAGCTTAGGGCTAGCAGCCTACAATGAGCAGTTCTTC; D gene: .; V gene: TRBV7-7; CDR3 length: 15; J gene: TRBJ2-1; clone size: few
CDR3 protein: CSVAGLAGQSYEQYF; CDR3 DNA: TGCAGCGTCGCTGGACTAGCGGGTCAATCCTACGAGCAGTACTTC; D gene: TRBD2; V gene: TRBV29-1; CDR3 length: 15; J gene: TRBJ2-7; clone size: .
CDR3 protein: CASSSLPGRDTQYF; CDR3 DNA: TGCGCCAGCAGCAGTCTTCCGGGGAGAGATACGCAGTATTTT; D gene: .; V gene: TRBV4-3; CDR3 length: 14; J gene: TRBJ2-3; clone size: once
CDR3 protein: CAIRGLAGERGETQYF; CDR3 DNA: TGTGCCATCAGAGGACTAGCGGGAGAACGGGGAGAGACCCAGTACTTC; D gene: TRBD2; V gene: TRBV10-3; CDR3 length: 16; J gene: TRBJ2-5; clone size: .
CDR3 protein: CASSLANYNEQFF; CDR3 DNA: TGTGCCAGCAGCTTAGCCAATTACAATGAGCAGTTCTTC; D gene: .; V gene: TRBV7-9; CDR3 length: 13; J gene: TRBJ2-1; clone size: .
CDR3 protein: CASSEVGVFHQPQHF; CDR3 DNA: TGTGCCAGCAGTGAAGTGGGGGTTTTTCATCAGCCCCAGCATTTT; D gene: .; V gene: TRBV6-1; CDR3 length: 15; J gene: TRBJ1-5; clone size: .
CDR3 protein: CASSASGASEEQFF; CDR3 DNA: TGTGCCAGCAGCGCCTCGGGCGCGAGCGAGGAGCAGTTCTTC; D gene: .; V gene: TRBV7-9; CDR3 length: 14; J gene: TRBJ2-1; clone size: once
CDR3 protein: CASRWDKSYSYNEQFF; CDR3 DNA: TGCGCCAGCAGATGGGACAAAAGTTACTCCTACAATGAGCAGTTCTTC; D gene: .; V gene: TRBV10-2; CDR3 length: 16; J gene: TRBJ2-1; clone size: .